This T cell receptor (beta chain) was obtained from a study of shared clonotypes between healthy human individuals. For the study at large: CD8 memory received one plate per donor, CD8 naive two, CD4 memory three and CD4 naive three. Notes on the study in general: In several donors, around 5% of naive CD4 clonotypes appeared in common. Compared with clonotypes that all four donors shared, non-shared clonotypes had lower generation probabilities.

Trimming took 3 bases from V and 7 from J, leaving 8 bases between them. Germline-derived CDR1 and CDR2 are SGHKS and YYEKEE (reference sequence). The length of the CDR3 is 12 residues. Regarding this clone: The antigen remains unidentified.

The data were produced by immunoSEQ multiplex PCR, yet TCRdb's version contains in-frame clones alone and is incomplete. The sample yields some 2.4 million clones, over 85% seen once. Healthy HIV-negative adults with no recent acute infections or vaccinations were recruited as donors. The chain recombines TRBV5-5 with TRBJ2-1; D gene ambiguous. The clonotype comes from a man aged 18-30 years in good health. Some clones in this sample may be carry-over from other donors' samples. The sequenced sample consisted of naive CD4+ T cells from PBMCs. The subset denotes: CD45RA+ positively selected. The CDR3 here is CASSWAGNEQFF. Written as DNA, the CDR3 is TGTGCCAGCAGCTGGGCCGGGAATGAGCAGTTCTTC.